This T cell receptor beta chain appears in the sequencing data of a study of cytomegalovirus exposure and HLA in healthy donors. Trimming took off 2 bases at V and 4 bases at J, with 9 bases between the two ends. The CDR3 is made up of 14 amino acids. Germline V gives CDR1 MNHNS, CDR2 SASEGT. Study conclusions and caveats: Reported results showed that the classifier diagnosed cytomegalovirus status with high specificity and sensitivity. It was in a later analysis that TCR association rates were seen to vary by HLA locus, highest for DRB1 and lowest for HLA-C.

The PCR made use of 60 Vbeta and 13 Jbeta primers. The authors' processing: Unique TCR beta chains numbered roughly 80 million in a later analysis, with around 10 million shared. Data came from immunoSEQ multiplex PCR; TCRdb stores just in-frame clones and leaves some out. V, J and clone size were drawn from that table, and D and trimming were deduced from the DNA. In total, the table holds 150,000 to 200,000 clones. On this clone: Its antigen is unidentified.

This chain uses TRBV6-1 with TRBJ2-1; the D gene is possibly TRBD2 (6 bases). The sample consisted of PBMCs. The source is a woman aged 18-29 years in good health and CMV-seropositive. The CDR3, as DNA: TGTGCCAGCAGTGAACCGGGACTGTACAATGAGCAGTTCTTC. Amino acids: CASSEPGLYNEQFF.